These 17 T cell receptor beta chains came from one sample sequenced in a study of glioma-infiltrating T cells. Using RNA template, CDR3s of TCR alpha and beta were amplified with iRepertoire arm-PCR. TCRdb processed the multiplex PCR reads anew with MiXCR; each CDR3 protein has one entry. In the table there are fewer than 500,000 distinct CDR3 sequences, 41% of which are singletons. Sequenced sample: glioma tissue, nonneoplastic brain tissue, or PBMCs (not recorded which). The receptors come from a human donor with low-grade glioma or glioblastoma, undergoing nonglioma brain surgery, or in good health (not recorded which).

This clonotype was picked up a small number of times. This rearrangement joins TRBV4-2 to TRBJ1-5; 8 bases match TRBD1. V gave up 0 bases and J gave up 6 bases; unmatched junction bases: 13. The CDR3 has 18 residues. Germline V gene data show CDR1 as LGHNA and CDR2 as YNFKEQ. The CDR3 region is CASSQDPIGQGRAQPQHF. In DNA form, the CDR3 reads TGTGCCAGCAGCCAAGACCCGATTGGACAGGGAAGAGCTCAGCCCCAGCATTTT.

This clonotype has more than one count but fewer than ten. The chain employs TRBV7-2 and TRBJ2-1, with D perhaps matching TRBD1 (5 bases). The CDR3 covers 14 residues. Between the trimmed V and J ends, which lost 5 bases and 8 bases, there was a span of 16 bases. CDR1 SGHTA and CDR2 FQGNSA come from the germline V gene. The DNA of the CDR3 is TGTGCCAGCAGCCTACAGGTAGTAGGGGATGAGCAGTTCTTC. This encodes CASSLQVVGDEQFF. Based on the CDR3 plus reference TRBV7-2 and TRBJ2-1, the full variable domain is GAGVSQSPSNKVTEKGKDVELRCDPISGHTALYWYRQSLGQGLEFLIYFQGNSAPDKSGLPSDRFSAERTGGSVSTLTIQRTQQEDSAVYLCASSLQVVGDEQFFGPGTRLTVL.

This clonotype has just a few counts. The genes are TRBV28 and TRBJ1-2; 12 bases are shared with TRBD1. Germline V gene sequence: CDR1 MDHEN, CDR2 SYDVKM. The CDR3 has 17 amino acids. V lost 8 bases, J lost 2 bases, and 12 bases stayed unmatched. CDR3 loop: CASLRRDRGPTNYGYTF. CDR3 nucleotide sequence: TGTGCCAGCCTAAGACGGGACAGGGGGCCGACCAACTATGGCTACACCTTC.

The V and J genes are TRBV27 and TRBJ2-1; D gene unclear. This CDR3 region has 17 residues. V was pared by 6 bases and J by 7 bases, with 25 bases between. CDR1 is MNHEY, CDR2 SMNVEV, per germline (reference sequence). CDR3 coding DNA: TGTGCCAGCAGCCAAGGAGTGAGTGGGCTCCTTGGGAATGAGCAGTTCTTC. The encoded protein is CASSQGVSGLLGNEQFF.

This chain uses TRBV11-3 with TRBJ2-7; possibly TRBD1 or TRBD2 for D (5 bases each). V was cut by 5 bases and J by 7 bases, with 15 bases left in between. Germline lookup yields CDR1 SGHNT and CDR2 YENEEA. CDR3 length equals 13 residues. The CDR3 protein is CASSRGRLEEQYF. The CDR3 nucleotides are TGTGCCAGCAGCCGGGGCCGGTTGGAAGAGCAGTACTTC.

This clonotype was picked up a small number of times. The CDR3 DNA sequence: TGTGCCAGCAGCCCCTATACGGACCCTCCTAGCAATCAGCCCCAGCATTTT. It yields the protein CASSPYTDPPSNQPQHF. J is TRBJ1-5 and V is TRBV7-3; no clear D gene. The CDR3 consists of 17 residues. Germline CDR1 and CDR2: SGHTA and FQGTGA. V dropped 5 bases and J dropped 0 bases, with 17 bases sitting between them. The complete variable domain, with remaining parts taken from reference TRBV7-3 and TRBJ1-5, reads GAGVSQTPSNKVTEKGKYVELRCDPISGHTALYWYRQSLGQGPEFLIYFQGTGAADDSGLPNDRFFAVRPEGSVSTLKIQRTERGDSAVYLCASSPYTDPPSNQPQHFGDGTRLSIL.

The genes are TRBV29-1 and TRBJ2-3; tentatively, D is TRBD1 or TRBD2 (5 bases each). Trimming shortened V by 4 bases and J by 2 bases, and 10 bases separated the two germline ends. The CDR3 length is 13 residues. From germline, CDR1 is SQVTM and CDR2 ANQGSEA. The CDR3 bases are TGCAGCGTTGGGGGGACCTCCACAGATACGCAGTATTTT. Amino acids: CSVGGTSTDTQYF.

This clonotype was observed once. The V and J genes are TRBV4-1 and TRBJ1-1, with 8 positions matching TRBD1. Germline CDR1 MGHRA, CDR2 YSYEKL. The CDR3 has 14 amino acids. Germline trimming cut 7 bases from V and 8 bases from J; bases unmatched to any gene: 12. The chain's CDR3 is CASTGAGQEAEAFF. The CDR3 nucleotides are TGCGCCAGCACCGGGGCGGGACAGGAAGCCGAAGCTTTCTTT.

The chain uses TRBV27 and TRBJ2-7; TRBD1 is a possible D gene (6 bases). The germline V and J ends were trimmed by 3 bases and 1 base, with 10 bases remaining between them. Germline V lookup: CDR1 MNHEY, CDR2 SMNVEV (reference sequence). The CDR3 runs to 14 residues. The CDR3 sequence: CASSFHGQSYEQYF. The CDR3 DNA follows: TGTGCCAGCAGTTTCCACGGACAGTCCTACGAGCAGTACTTC.

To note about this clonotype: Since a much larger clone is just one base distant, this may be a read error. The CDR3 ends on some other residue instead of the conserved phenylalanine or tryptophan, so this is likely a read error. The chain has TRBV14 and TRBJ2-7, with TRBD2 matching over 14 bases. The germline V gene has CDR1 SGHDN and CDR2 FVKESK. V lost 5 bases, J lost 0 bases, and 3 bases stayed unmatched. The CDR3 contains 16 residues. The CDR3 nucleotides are TGTGCCAGCAGCGAGGGACTAGCGGGGGCCTCCTACGAGCAGTACATC. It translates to CASSEGLAGASYEQYI.

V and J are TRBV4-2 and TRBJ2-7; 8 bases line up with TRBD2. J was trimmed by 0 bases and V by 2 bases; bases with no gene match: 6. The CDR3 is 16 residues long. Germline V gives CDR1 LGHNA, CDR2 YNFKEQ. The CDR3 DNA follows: TGTGCCAGCAGCCAACTTGGACTAGCCGGCTCCTACGAGCAGTACTTC. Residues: CASSQLGLAGSYEQYF.

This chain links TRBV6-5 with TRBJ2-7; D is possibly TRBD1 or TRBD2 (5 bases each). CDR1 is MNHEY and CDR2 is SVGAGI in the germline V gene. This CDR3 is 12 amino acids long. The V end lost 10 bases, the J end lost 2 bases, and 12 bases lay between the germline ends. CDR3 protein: CAISQGPYEQYF. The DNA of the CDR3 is TGTGCCATTAGTCAGGGACCCTACGAGCAGTACTTC.

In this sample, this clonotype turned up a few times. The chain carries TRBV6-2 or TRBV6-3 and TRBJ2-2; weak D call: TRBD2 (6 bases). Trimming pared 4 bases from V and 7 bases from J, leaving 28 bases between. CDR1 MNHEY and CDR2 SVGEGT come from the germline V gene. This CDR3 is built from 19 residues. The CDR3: CASSFEGFGSRVRHGELFF. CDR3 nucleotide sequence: TGTGCCAGCAGTTTTGAAGGGTTCGGGAGCAGGGTCCGTCACGGGGAGCTGTTTTTT.

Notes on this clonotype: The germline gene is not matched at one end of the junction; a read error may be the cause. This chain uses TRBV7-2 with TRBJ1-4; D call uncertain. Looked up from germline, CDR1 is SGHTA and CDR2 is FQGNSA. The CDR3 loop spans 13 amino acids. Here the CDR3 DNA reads TGTGCCAGCAGCCTTGGCAGCGGTGAAAAACTGTCTTTT. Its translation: CASSLGSGEKLSF.

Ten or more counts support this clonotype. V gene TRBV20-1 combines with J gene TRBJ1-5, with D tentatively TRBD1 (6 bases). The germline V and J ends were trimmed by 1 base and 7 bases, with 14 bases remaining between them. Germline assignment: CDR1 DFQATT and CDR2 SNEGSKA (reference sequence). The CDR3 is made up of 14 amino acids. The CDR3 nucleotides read TGCAGTGCTAGAGTGGACAGAATTCGCCAGCCCCAGCATTTT. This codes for CSARVDRIRQPQHF.

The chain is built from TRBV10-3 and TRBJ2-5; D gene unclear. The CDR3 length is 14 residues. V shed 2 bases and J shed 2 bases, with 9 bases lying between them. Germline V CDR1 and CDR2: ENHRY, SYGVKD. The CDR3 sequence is CAISEGGTQETQYF. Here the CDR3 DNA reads TGTGCCATCAGTGAGGGTGGCACTCAAGAGACCCAGTACTTC.

CDR3 protein: CASSPSLGLNTEAFF. DNA for the CDR3: TGTGCCAGCTCACCTAGTCTTGGGCTGAACACTGAAGCTTTCTTT. The chain is built from TRBV18 and TRBJ1-1; D is ambiguous. This CDR3 contains 15 residues. Germline-derived CDR1 and CDR2 are KGHSH and LQKENI. V was shortened by 3 bases and J by 0 bases, with 11 bases between the two germline ends.